Described below is a single T cell receptor (beta chain) sequence and its context. Its antigen remains undetermined. The record has no base qualities; no much larger clone is one base away. The data were obtained in a study of blood T cell repertoires in COVID-19 (dated by TCRdb to 2019 to 2021). About the investigation overall: The collaborator samples originated in the United States, Italy and Spain and spanned the acute and convalescent phases of COVID-19. HLA class I and class II types, where available, came from metadata supplied by the sample provider rather than from assay-based typing. Samples came from the ongoing ImmuneRACE study (first 160 participants) plus 1,254 subjects from 6 global collaborators. The prospective study material was composed of cDNA or gDNA derived from T cells, B-cell-depleted T cells, or PBMCs. Nearly every sample came with metadata listing a de-identified subject ID, COVID-19 status, age in years and sex. Deeply sampled blood TCRbeta repertoires from subjects exposed to, actively infected with, or recovered from COVID-19 were included in the dataset. The repertoires were released in a freely available public database intended as a resource for research on the immune response to SARS-CoV-2. On the study overall, not on this receptor specifically: The quantity of clinical and demographic metadata differed by source and by participant and was supplied without curation.

The collaborating institutions used their own protocols to collect whole blood in K2EDTA tubes. Collaborator samples were shipped for TCRbeta analysis as frozen whole blood, isolated PBMCs, or DNA extracted from either sample type. TCRbeta CDR3 regions were amplified from genomic DNA by means of the immunoSEQ Assay, a bias-controlled multiplex PCR. The original methods were these. Within the assay, amplification of reference gene primers was used to estimate how many nucleated cells each sample contained. To quantify the absolute abundance of each unique TCRbeta CDR3 rearrangement, sequence reads were collapsed and filtered. For each sample, productive Simpson clonality was calculated by taking the square root of Simpson's diversity index across productive rearrangements. This is the immuneACCESS table as TCRdb keeps it, with only in-frame sequences that have V and J called. A part of the clones is gone; compared with another copy, unresolved V genes explain less than half, and the rest is unexplained. D and trimming were read from the DNA, whereas the V and J calls and clone size are those reported in that table. This sample has 70,000 to 80,000 clones in its table, and under 95% of those were observed once. Clones ranked in the top ten supply under 6% of the sample.

The receptor was isolated from a human donor in a cohort sampled during active COVID-19. Sequencing used peripheral blood.

CDR3 protein: CASSTLLETGTDGETQYF. The DNA sequence is given as TGTGCCAGTAGTACCCTTCTGGAGACAGGGACGGACGGAGAGACCCAGTACTTC. The rearrangement joined TRBV19 to TRBJ2-5; a stretch of 7 junction bases matches TRBD1. Trimming removed 4 bases from V and 4 bases from J; the gene matches leave 18 bases unexplained. Its CDR3 holds 18 amino acids, cysteine through phenylalanine. Kept here is only the CDR3 DNA, which spans 54 bases and is read in frame from base 1. Reading the germline V gene (reference sequence) gives CDR1 LNHDA and CDR2 SQIVND.